The rows below give T cell receptor beta chains drawn from one sample of a study of blood T cell repertoires in COVID-19. TCRdb's copy holds only in-frame clones and misses some; the assay was immunoSEQ multiplex PCR. Here the sample spans around 100,000 clones, roughly 87% being singletons. The sample was peripheral blood. The receptors derive from a man aged 25-45 years in a cohort sampled during active COVID-19. The CDR3 runs from the conserved cysteine through the conserved F or W. D genes are given only for firm matches. The listing skips clone size in some rows; elsewhere it reads once, few, many or a size class.

d_gene | j_gene | len | abundance | v_gene | CDR3nt | CDR3aa
TRBD1 | TRBJ1-2 | 15 | - | TRBV5-4 | TGTGCCAGCAGCTTGGACCGGGACAGGGAATTTGGCTACACCTTC | CASSLDRDREFGYTF
TRBD2 | TRBJ2-3 | 19 | - | TRBV12-5 | TGTGCTAGTGGTTTAGCCCATCGACTAGCGGGGGTTAGTACAGATACGCAGTATTTT | CASGLAHRLAGVSTDTQYF
- | TRBJ2-2 | 12 | - | TRBV9 | TGTGCCAGCAGAAGACCGGGCGGGGAGCTGTTTTTT | CASRRPGGELFF
- | TRBJ1-5 | 16 | - | TRBV27 | TGTGCCAGCAGTCGATCAGTATCGAAAGGCAATCAGCCCCAGCATTTT | CASSRSVSKGNQPQHF
TRBD1 | TRBJ2-7 | 15 | - | TRBV27 | TGTGCCAGCAGTAGCCACAGGGGGCGCCCCTACGAGCAGTACTTC | CASSSHRGRPYEQYF
TRBD1 | TRBJ2-5 | 17 | - | TRBV5-1 | TGCGCCAGCAGCTTGGGAGTATCTCGCAGGGGGAAAGAGACCCAGTACTTC | CASSLGVSRRGKETQYF
TRBD2 | TRBJ2-3 | 15 | - | TRBV7-2 | TGTGCCAGCAGGTTTGCGCGGGAGTTCACAGATACGCAGTATTTT | CASRFAREFTDTQYF
TRBD1 | TRBJ1-1 | 15 | - | TRBV4-1 | TGCGCCAGCAGCCATGGACAGGGGGGTCGAACTGAAGCTTTCTTT | CASSHGQGGRTEAFF
- | TRBJ1-6 | 13 | - | TRBV6-4 | TGTGCCAGCAGTGTACAGATTAATTCACCCCTCCACTTT | CASSVQINSPLHF
- | TRBJ1-6 | 14 | - | TRBV11-1 | TGTGCCAGCAGCTTAGACAGGGTCCATTCACCCCTCCACTTT | CASSLDRVHSPLHF
- | TRBJ2-7 | 15 | - | TRBV15 | TGTGCCACCAGCAGTGGGGGCAACAGGGCGGAAGAGCAGTACTTC | CATSSGGNRAEEQYF
- | TRBJ1-4 | 16 | few | TRBV4-1 | TGCGCCAGCAGCCAGGAGCCCGGGACACGACACGAAAAACTGTTTTTT | CASSQEPGTRHEKLFF
TRBD1 | TRBJ1-3 | 15 | - | TRBV5-4 | TGTGCCAGCAGCCGAGACAGGGGTGGTGGAAACACCATATATTTT | CASSRDRGGGNTIYF
- | TRBJ1-4 | 14 | - | TRBV2 | TGTGCCAGCGGACTTCAGGGGATCGGGGAAAAACTGTTTTTT | CASGLQGIGEKLFF
- | TRBJ1-1 | 12 | - | TRBV29-1 | TGCAGCGTCGCGAGGGGGATCACTGAAGCTTTCTTT | CSVARGITEAFF